This T cell receptor beta chain was found in a study of blood T cell repertoires in COVID-19. The CDR3 consists of 14 residues. Between the trimmed V and J ends, which lost 5 bases and 0 bases, there was a span of 5 bases. CDR1 is MNHEY and CDR2 is SMNVEV in the germline V gene (reference sequence). Method: immunoSEQ multiplex PCR; TCRdb's copy keeps in-frame clones and lacks some. The data show roughly 290,000 clones, with 90% seen just once and about 1.7% held by the top ten. Participants, about 18 to 90 years old, spanned fewer than 30 US areas. The gene calls are TRBV27 and TRBJ2-6, with D uncertain. The origin of this receptor is a woman aged 18-35 years with acute COVID-19. Material: PBMCs or T cells enriched from blood (not recorded which). The CDR3 nucleotides read TGTGCCAGCAGTACAACCTCTGGGGCCAACGTCCTGACTTTC. Translation: CASSTTSGANVLTF. Filled out from reference TRBV27 and TRBJ2-6, the complete variable domain reads EAQVTQNPRYLITVTGKKLTVTCSQNMNHEYMSWYRQDPGLGLRQIYYSMNVEVTDKGDVPEGYKVSRKEKRNFPLILESPSPNQTSLYFCASSTTSGANVLTFGAGSRLTVL.